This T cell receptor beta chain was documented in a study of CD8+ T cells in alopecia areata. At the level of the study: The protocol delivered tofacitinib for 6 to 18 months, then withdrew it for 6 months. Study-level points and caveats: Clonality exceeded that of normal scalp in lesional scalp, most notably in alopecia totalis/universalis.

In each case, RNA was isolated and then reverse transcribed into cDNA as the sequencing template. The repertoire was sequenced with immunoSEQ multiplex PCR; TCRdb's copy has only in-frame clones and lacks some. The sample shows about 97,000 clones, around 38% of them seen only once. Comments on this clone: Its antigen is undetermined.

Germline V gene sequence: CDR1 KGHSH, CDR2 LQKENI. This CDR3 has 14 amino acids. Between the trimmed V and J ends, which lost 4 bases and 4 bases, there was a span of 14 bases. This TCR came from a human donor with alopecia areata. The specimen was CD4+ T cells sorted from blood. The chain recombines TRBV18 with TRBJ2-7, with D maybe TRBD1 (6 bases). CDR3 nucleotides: TGTGCCAGCTCACACCGGGACATCGAATACGAGCAGTACTTC. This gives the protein CASSHRDIEYEQYF.